This TCR beta chain was identified during a study of T cell responses to AZD1222 COVID-19 vaccine. Findings and limits, study-wide: Baseline antibody screening turned up just 6 or 7 seropositive AZD1222 recipients.

As for this clone: What it binds is not known.

The protocol was immunoSEQ multiplex PCR, while the TCRdb copy is restricted to in-frame clones and leaves out a portion. The data contain some 140,000 clones, more than 85% of them seen just once; the ten biggest clones take up roughly 3.1%. Here the sequenced sample was peripheral blood, taken on day 0 of AZD1222 vaccination. This receptor was identified in an adult in good health.

CDR3: CASSISGYANTEAFF. CDR3 nucleotides: TGTGCCAGCAGCATATCAGGGTACGCAAACACTGAAGCTTTCTTT. This sequence joins TRBV13 and TRBJ1-1; TRBD1 might be the D (5 bases). The CDR3 has 15 amino acids. Looked up from germline, CDR1 is PRHDT and CDR2 is FYEKMQ (reference sequence). V lost 5 bases and J lost 2, with 15 bases in between.